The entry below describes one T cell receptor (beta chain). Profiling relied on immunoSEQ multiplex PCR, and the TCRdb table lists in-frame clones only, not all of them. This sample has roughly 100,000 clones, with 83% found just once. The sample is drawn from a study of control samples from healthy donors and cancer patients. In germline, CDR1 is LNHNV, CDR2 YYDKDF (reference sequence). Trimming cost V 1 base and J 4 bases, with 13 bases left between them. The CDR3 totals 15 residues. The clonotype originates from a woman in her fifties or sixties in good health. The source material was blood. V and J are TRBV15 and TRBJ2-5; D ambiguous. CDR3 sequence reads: CATSRATVLRETQYF. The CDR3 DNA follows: TGTGCCACCAGCAGAGCGACGGTATTACGAGAGACCCAGTACTTC.